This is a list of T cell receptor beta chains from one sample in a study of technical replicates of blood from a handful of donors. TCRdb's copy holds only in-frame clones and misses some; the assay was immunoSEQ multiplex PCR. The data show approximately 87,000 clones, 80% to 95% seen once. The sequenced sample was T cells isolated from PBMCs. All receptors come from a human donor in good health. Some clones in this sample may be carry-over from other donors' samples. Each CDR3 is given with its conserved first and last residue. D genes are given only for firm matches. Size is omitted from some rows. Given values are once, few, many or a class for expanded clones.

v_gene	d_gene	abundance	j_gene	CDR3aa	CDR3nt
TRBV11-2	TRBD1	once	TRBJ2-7	CASSFRTGASDEQYF	TGTGCCAGCAGCTTCAGGACAGGAGCGTCCGACGAGCAGTACTTC
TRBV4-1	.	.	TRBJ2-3	CASREVALSPTDTQYF	TGCGCCAGCAGGGAGGTGGCGCTTTCTCCCACAGATACGCAGTATTTT
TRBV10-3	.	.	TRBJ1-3	CAIRNSRSGNTIYF	TGTGCCATCAGAAACTCCCGCTCTGGAAACACCATATATTTT
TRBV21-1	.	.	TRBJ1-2	CASSKGIMGREVRGYTF	TGTGCCAGCAGCAAAGGAATTATGGGCAGGGAGGTACGTGGCTACACCTTC
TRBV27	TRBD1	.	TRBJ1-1	CASSLLTGGLGTEAFF	TGTGCCAGCAGTTTATTGACAGGGGGGCTGGGTACTGAAGCTTTCTTT
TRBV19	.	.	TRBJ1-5	CASSTGSQPQHF	TGTGCCAGTAGTACAGGGTCACAGCCCCAGCATTTT
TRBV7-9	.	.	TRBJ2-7	CASSLALGHPSYEQYF	TGTGCCAGCAGCTTAGCTCTAGGCCATCCCTCCTACGAGCAGTACTTC
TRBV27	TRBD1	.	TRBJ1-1	CASRRGQSSFF	TGTGCCAGCAGAAGGGGACAGTCGTCTTTCTTT
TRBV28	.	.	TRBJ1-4	CASSPDRYNEKLFF	TGTGCCAGCAGTCCTGACAGGTATAATGAAAAACTGTTTTTT
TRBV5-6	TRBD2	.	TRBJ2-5	CASSPVGGQETQYF	TGTGCCAGCAGCCCGGTCGGGGGGCAAGAGACCCAGTACTTC
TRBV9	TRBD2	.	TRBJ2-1	CASSVVSQTTSGSFNEQFF	TGTGCCAGCAGCGTAGTGTCCCAAACCACTAGCGGGAGTTTCAATGAGCAGTTCTTC
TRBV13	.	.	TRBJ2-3	CASTLLGTSSTDTQYF	TGTGCCAGCACCCTATTGGGGACTTCCAGCACAGATACGCAGTATTTT
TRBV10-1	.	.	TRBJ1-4	CASRTGSNEKLFF	TGCGCCAGCAGGACAGGTTCAAATGAAAAACTGTTTTTT
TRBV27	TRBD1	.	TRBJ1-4	CASSVQQGATNEKLFF	TGTGCCAGCAGTGTACAACAGGGGGCGACTAATGAAAAACTGTTTTTT
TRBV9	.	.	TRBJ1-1	CASSVKTEGTEAFF	TGTGCCAGCAGCGTAAAGACAGAAGGAACTGAAGCTTTCTTT
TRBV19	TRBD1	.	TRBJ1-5	CASTGTGGPHNQPQHF	TGTGCCAGTACCGGGACAGGGGGCCCCCACAATCAGCCCCAGCATTTT
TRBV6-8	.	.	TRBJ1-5	CASSYDPGRVQPQHF	TGTGCCAGCAGTTACGATCCAGGGCGTGTACAGCCCCAGCATTTT
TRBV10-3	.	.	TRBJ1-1	CAITYNGGLGTEAFF	TGTGCCATCACTTATAACGGGGGGCTCGGAACTGAAGCTTTCTTT
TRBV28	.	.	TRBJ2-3	CASAKSDTQYF	TGTGCCAGCGCTAAGTCAGATACGCAGTATTTT
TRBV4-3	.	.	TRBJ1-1	CASSQQVTNTEAFF	TGCGCCAGCAGCCAACAGGTTACGAACACTGAAGCTTTCTTT
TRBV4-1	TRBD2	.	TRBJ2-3	CASRLTEIAGGADTQYF	TGCGCCAGCAGGCTCACCGAAATAGCGGGTGGGGCAGATACGCAGTATTTT
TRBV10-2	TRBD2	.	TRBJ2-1	CASKEGTSAYNEQFF	TGCGCCAGCAAGGAGGGGACTAGCGCTTACAATGAGCAGTTCTTC
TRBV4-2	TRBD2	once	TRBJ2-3	CASSQRLAGEVDTQYF	TGTGCCAGCAGCCAACGACTAGCGGGAGAAGTAGATACGCAGTATTTT
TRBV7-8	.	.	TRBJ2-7	CASSFGDFYEQYF	TGTGCCAGCAGCTTTGGGGACTTCTACGAGCAGTACTTC
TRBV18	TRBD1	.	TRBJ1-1	CASSQGQGATSTEAFF	TGTGCCAGCTCACAGGGACAGGGGGCGACGAGTACTGAAGCTTTCTTT
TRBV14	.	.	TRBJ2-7	CASSQSRVEQYF	TGTGCCAGCAGCCAGAGTAGAGTCGAGCAGTACTTC
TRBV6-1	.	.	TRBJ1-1	CANQGGGNTEAFF	TGTGCCAACCAAGGGGGGGGGAACACTGAAGCTTTCTTT
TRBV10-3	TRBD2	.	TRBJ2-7	CATIGTSYPTYEQYF	TGTGCCACCATAGGGACTAGCTACCCCACCTACGAGCAGTACTTC
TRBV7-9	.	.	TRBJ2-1	CASSSTGSYNEQFF	TGTGCCAGCAGCTCGACAGGATCCTACAATGAGCAGTTCTTC
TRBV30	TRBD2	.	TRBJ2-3	CAWSPSGGTDTQYF	TGTGCCTGGAGTCCTAGCGGGGGCACAGATACGCAGTATTTT
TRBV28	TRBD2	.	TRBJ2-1	CASSRTSGRGGEQFF	TGTGCCAGCAGTCGGACTAGCGGGAGGGGAGGTGAGCAGTTCTTC
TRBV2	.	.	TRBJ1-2	CASSPEIDFHYGYTF	TGTGCCAGCAGCCCTGAGATTGATTTCCACTATGGCTACACCTTC
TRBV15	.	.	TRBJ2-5	CATSRRSLEETQYF	TGTGCCACCAGCAGACGATCCCTGGAGGAGACCCAGTACTTC
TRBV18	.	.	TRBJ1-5	CASSVGGTNQPQHF	TGTGCCAGCTCAGTAGGAGGGACCAATCAGCCCCAGCATTTT
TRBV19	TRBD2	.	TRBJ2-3	CASSRGGGADTQYF	TGTGCCAGTAGTCGGGGTGGGGGGGCAGATACGCAGTATTTT
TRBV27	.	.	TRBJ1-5	CASSLSLTGPQHF	TGTGCCAGCAGTTTATCTTTGACAGGCCCCCAGCATTTT
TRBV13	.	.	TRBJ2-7	CASSPGHRETYEQYF	TGTGCCAGCAGCCCTGGCCACAGGGAAACCTACGAGCAGTACTTC
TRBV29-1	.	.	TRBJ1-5	CSVGAGSNQPQHF	TGCAGCGTTGGGGCAGGGTCAAATCAGCCCCAGCATTTT
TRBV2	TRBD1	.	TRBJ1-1	CASRQGAVEAFF	TGTGCCAGCAGACAGGGGGCGGTTGAAGCTTTCTTT
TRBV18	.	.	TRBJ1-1	CASSPIQSNTEAFF	TGTGCCAGCTCACCCATACAGAGCAACACTGAAGCTTTCTTT
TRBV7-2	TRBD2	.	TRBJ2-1	CASSLLAGGYNEQFF	TGTGCCAGCAGCTTACTAGCGGGAGGGTACAATGAGCAGTTCTTC
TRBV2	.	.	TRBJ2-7	CARTVNAYEQYF	TGTGCCAGAACGGTGAACGCCTACGAGCAGTACTTC
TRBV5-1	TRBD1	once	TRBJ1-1	CASSFGGTDITEAFF	TGCGCCAGCAGCTTTGGGGGGACAGATATTACTGAAGCTTTCTTT
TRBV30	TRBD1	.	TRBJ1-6	CAWSVGSGQDSYYNSPLHF	TGTGCCTGGAGTGTAGGCTCGGGACAGGACTCCTACTATAATTCACCCCTCCACTTT
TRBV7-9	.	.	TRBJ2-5	CASSPERETQYF	TGTGCCAGCAGTCCCGAGCGGGAGACCCAGTACTTC
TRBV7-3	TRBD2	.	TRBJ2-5	CASSQPKPGGRETQYF	TGTGCCAGCAGCCAACCGAAACCGGGGGGGCGAGAGACCCAGTACTTC
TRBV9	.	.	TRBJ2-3	CASSVNGGNADTQYF	TGTGCCAGCAGCGTAAATGGGGGGAACGCAGATACGCAGTATTTT
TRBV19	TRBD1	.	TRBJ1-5	CASRGTGNQPQHF	TGTGCCAGTAGAGGGACAGGCAATCAGCCCCAGCATTTT
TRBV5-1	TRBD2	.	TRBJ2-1	CASSPSSGINRFF	TGCGCCAGCTCCCCTAGTAGCGGGATTAACCGGTTCTTC
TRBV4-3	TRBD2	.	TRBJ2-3	CASSQDLAGYTDTQYF	TGCGCCAGCAGCCAAGATTTAGCGGGCTATACAGATACGCAGTATTTT